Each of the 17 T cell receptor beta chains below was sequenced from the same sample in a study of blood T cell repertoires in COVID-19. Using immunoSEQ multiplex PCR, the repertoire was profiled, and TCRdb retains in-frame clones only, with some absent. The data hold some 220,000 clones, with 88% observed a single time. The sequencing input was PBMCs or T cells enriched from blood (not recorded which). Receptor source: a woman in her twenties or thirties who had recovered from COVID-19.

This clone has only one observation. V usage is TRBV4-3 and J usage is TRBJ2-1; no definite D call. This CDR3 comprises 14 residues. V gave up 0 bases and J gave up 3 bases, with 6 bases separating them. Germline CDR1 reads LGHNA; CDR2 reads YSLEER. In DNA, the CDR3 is TGCGCCAGCAGCCAAGATAGCCGCTACAATGAGCAGTTCTTC. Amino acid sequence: CASSQDSRYNEQFF.

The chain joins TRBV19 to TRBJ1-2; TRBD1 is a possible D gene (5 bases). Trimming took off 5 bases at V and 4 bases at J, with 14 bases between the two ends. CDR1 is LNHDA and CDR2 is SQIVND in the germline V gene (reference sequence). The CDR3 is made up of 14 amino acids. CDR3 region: CASSWGPRGYGYTF. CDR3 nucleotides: TGTGCCAGTAGTTGGGGCCCTCGCGGCTATGGCTACACCTTC.

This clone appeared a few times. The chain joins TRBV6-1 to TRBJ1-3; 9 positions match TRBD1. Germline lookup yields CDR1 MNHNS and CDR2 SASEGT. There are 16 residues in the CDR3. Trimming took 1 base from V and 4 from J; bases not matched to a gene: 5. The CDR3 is CASSEGDREYGNTIYF. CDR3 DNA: TGTGCCAGCAGTGAAGGGGACAGGGAGTACGGAAACACCATATATTTT.

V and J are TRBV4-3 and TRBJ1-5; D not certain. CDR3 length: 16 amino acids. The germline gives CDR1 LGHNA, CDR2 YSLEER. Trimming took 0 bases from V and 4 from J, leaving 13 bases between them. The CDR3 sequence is CASSQDIGFSNQPQHF. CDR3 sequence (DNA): TGCGCCAGCAGCCAAGATATCGGGTTCTCTAATCAGCCCCAGCATTTT.

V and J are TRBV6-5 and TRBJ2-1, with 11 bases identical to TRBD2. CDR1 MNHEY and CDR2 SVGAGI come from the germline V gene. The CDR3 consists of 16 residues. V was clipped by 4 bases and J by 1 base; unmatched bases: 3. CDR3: CASSSGTSGSYNEQFF. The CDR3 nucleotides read TGTGCCAGCAGTTCCGGGACTAGCGGTTCCTACAATGAGCAGTTCTTC.

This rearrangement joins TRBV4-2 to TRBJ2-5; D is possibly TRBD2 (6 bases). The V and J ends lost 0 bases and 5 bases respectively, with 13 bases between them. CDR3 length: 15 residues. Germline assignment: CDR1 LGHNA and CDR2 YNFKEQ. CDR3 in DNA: TGTGCCAGCAGCCAAGATAAAGCGGGCTGGGAGACCCAGTACTTC. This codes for CASSQDKAGWETQYF.

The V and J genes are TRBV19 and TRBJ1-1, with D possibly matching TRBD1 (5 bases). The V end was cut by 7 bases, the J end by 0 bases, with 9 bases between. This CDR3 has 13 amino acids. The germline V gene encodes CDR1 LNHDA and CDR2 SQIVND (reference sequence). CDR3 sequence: CASMYRMNTEAFF. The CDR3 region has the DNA TGTGCCAGTATGTACAGGATGAACACTGAAGCTTTCTTT.

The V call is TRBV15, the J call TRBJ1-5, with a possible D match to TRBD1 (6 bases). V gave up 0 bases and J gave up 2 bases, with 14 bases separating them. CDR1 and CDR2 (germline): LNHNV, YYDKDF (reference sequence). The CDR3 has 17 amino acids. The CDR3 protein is CATSRDLQGRGNQPQHF. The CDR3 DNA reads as TGTGCCACCAGCAGAGACCTACAGGGTAGAGGCAATCAGCCCCAGCATTTT. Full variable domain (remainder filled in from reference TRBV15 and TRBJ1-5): DAMVIQNPRYQVTQFGKPVTLSCSQTLNHNVMYWYQQKSSQAPKLLFHYYDKDFNNEADTPDNFQSRRPNTSFCFLDIRSPGLGDTAMYLCATSRDLQGRGNQPQHFGDGTRLSIL.

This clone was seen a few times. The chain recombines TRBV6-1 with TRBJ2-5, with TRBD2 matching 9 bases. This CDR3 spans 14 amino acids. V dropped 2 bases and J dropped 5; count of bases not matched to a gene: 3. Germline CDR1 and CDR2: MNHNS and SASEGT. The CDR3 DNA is TGTGCCAGCAGTGAATGGACTAGCGCTGAGACCCAGTACTTC. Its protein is CASSEWTSAETQYF.

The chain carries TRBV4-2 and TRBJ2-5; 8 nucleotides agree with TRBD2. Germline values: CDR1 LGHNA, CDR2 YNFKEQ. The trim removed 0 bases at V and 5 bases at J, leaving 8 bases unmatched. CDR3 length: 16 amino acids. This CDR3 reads CASSQEFGGAVETQYF. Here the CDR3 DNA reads TGTGCCAGCAGCCAAGAATTCGGGGGGGCCGTGGAGACCCAGTACTTC.

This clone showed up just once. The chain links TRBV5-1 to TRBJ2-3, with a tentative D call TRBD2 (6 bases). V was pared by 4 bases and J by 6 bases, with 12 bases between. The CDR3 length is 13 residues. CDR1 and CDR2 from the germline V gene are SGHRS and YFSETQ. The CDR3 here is CASSAGTWDTQYF. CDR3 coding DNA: TGCGCCAGCAGCGCGGGGACTTGGGATACGCAGTATTTT.

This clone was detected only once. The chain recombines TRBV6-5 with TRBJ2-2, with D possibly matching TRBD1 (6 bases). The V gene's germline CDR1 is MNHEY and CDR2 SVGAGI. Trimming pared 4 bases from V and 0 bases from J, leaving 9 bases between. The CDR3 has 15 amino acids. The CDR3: CASSWTVANTGELFF. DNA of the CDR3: TGTGCCAGCAGTTGGACAGTCGCGAACACCGGGGAGCTGTTTTTT.

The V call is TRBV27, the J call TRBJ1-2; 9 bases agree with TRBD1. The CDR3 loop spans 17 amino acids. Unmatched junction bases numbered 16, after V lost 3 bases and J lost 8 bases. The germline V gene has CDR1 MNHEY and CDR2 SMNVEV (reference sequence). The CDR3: CASSFNFRDRELGGYTF. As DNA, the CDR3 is TGTGCCAGCAGTTTTAATTTTCGGGACAGGGAACTTGGAGGCTACACCTTC.

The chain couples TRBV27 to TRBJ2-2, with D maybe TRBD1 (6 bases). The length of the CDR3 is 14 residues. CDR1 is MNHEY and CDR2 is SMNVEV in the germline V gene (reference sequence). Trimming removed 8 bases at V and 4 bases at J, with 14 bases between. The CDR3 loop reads CASRTGTITGELFF. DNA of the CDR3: TGTGCCAGCCGAACCGGGACAATCACCGGGGAGCTGTTTTTT.

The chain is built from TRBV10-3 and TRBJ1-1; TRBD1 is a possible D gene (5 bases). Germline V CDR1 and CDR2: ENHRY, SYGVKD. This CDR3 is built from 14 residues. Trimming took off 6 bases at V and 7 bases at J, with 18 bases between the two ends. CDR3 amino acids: CAIRGVGPTGEAFF. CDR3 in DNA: TGTGCCATCAGAGGAGTCGGACCAACAGGTGAAGCTTTCTTT.

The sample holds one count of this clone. This CDR3 is CASSSKVDRAWTEAFF. Written as DNA, the CDR3 is TGTGCCAGCAGTTCGAAAGTGGACAGGGCGTGGACTGAAGCTTTCTTT. The chain couples TRBV6-2 or TRBV6-3 to TRBJ1-1; 8 bases are a match to TRBD1. This CDR3 comprises 16 residues. Per germline, CDR1 MNHEY and CDR2 SVGEGT. With 4 bases clipped from V and 5 bases from J, the junction kept 12 bases outside the gene matches.

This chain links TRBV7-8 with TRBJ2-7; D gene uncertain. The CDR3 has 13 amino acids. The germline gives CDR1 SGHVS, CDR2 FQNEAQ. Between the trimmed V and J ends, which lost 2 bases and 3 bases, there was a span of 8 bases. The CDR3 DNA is TGTGCCAGCAGCTTAAGTCCAGACTACGAGCAGTACTTC. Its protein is CASSLSPDYEQYF.